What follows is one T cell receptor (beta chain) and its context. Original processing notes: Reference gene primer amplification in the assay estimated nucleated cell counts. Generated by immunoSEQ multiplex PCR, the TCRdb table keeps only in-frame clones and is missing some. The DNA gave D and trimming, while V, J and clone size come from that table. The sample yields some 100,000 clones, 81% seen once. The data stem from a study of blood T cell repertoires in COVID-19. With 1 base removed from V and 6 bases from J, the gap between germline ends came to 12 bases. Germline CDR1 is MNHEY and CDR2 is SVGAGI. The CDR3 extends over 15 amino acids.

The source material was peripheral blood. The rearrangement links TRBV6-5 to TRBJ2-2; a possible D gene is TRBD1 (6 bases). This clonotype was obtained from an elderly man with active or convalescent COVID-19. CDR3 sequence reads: CASSYLGARAGELFF. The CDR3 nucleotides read TGTGCCAGCAGTTACTTGGGGGCTCGCGCCGGGGAGCTGTTTTTT.